A selection of T cell receptor beta chains follows, all from one sample in a study of immune characterization of retroperitoneal liposarcoma. TCRdb re-called the PCR reads with MiXCR, one entry per CDR3 protein. The table shows under 2,500 distinct CDR3 sequences, with 40% to 55% occurring only once. Sample: tumor tissue. The receptor set was obtained from a female donor with retroperitoneal liposarcoma. Each CDR3 is given with its conserved first and last residue. Each record gives: D gene, J gene, V gene, clone size, CDR3 protein, CDR3 DNA. D genes are given only for firm matches. Clone sizes are given selectively: once, few, many, or a class where the clone is expanded.

>.|TRBJ1-2|TRBV9|.
CASSVDDSYGYTF
TGTGCCAGCAGCGTAGACGACTCCTATGGCTACACCTTC
>.|TRBJ2-7|TRBV7-8|few
CASSQPGGPYEQYF
TGTGCCAGCAGCCAACCAGGGGGGCCCTACGAGCAGTACTTC
>.|TRBJ2-5|TRBV6-1|.
CASTPKDRNQETQYF
TGTGCCAGCACCCCAAAGGACAGAAACCAAGAGACCCAGTACTTC
>.|TRBJ2-1|TRBV5-6|.
CASSLEGWRGSYEQFF
TGTGCCAGCAGCTTGGAAGGATGGCGGGGCTCCTACGAGCAGTTCTTC
>.|TRBJ2-2|TRBV7-8|medium-sized
CASSLTGPTGELFF
TGTGCCAGCAGCCTAACAGGGCCCACCGGGGAGCTGTTTTTT
>TRBD1|TRBJ2-7|TRBV6-1|.
CASTTSGQSYEQYF
TGTGCCAGCACTACTTCGGGACAGTCCTACGAGCAGTACTTC
>.|TRBJ2-2|TRBV6-1|medium-sized
CASSEPGTNTGELFF
TGTGCCAGCAGTGAACCAGGGACGAACACCGGGGAGCTGTTTTTT
>TRBD2|TRBJ2-3|TRBV7-2|once
CASSLAGTRGTDTQYF
TGTGCCAGCAGCTTAGCCGGGACTAGGGGCACAGATACGCAGTATTTT
>.|TRBJ2-1|TRBV27|.
CASSPRLDYNEQFF
TGTGCCAGCAGCCCACGCCTTGATTACAATGAGCAGTTCTTC
>.|TRBJ2-1|TRBV7-2|few
CASSFTLFTGREQFF
TGTGCCAGCAGCTTCACTCTCTTCACGGGACGTGAGCAGTTCTTC
>TRBD2|TRBJ2-7|TRBV6-1|.
CASSEMGLLGNEQYF
TGTGCCAGCAGTGAAATGGGACTACTTGGCAATGAGCAGTACTTC
>.|TRBJ2-1|TRBV6-1|.
CASSDPGTRNEQFF
TGTGCCAGCAGTGACCCAGGGACTCGCAATGAGCAGTTCTTC
>TRBD1|TRBJ1-6|TRBV12-3/TRBV12-4|.
CASSSGQGLNSPLHF
TGTGCCAGCAGTTCCGGACAGGGGTTAAATTCACCCCTCCACTTT
>TRBD2|TRBJ2-5|TRBV7-9|few
CASSSKGTSGGYQETQYF
TGTGCCAGCAGCTCAAAGGGGACTAGCGGGGGATATCAAGAGACCCAGTACTTC
>.|TRBJ2-1|TRBV27|.
CASSLEGSSYNEQFF
TGTGCCAGCAGTTTAGAAGGAAGCTCCTACAATGAGCAGTTCTTC
>TRBD2|TRBJ2-7|TRBV6-1|few
CASSSPGLANYEQYF
TGTGCCAGCAGTTCCCCGGGACTAGCGAACTACGAGCAGTACTTC
>.|TRBJ2-1|TRBV7-8|.
CASSRTIQETQFF
TGTGCCAGCAGCCGGACGATACAAGAGACCCAGTTCTTC
>TRBD2|TRBJ2-5|TRBV5-3|.
CASSWTSYNEQYF
TGTGCCAGCAGCTGGACTAGCTACAATGAGCAGTACTTC
>.|TRBJ2-3|TRBV12-3/TRBV12-4|few
CASTPPGTLTDTQYF
TGTGCCAGCACACCGCCAGGAACCCTCACAGATACGCAGTATTTT
>.|TRBJ2-5|TRBV6-1|.
CASSALLPGETQYF
TGTGCCAGCAGTGCTTTACTCCCAGGGGAGACCCAGTACTTC
>.|TRBJ2-5|TRBV6-1|.
CASSGSQETQYF
TGTGCCAGCAGTGGCAGTCAAGAGACCCAGTACTTC
>TRBD2|TRBJ2-1|TRBV7-2|.
CASSTGLAGEQFF
TGTGCCAGCAGCACGGGACTAGCGGGAGAGCAGTTCTTC
>.|TRBJ1-1|TRBV4-1|.
CASRLAPISGAAFF
TGCGCCAGCAGACTCGCCCCCATCTCTGGCGCAGCTTTCTTT
>.|TRBJ2-1|TRBV12-5|.
CASGPGEQFF
TGTGCTAGTGGTCCAGGTGAGCAGTTCTTC
>.|TRBJ2-1|TRBV7-7|.
CASSPLPGSSGNEQFF
TGTGCTAGCAGCCCACTCCCGGGGAGTTCGGGGAATGAGCAGTTCTTC
>TRBD2|TRBJ2-1|TRBV6-1|once
CASSPSGSSYNEQFF
TGTGCCAGCAGCCCCAGCGGGAGCTCCTACAATGAGCAGTTCTTC
>TRBD2|TRBJ2-5|TRBV11-2|few
CASSPGRTSGRETQYF
TGTGCCAGCAGCCCCGGGCGGACTAGCGGGAGGGAGACCCAGTACTTC
>.|TRBJ2-3|TRBV3-1|.
CASRGSGTDTQYF
TGTGCCAGCAGAGGATCCGGCACAGATACGCAGTATTTT
>TRBD2|TRBJ2-1|TRBV6-1|few
CASSALAESYNEQFF
TGTGCCAGCAGTGCGCTAGCGGAATCCTACAATGAGCAGTTCTTC
>.|TRBJ2-1|TRBV7-2|large
CASSLIKQFPVSYNEQFF
TGTGCCAGCAGCTTAATCAAACAGTTTCCAGTCTCCTACAATGAGCAGTTCTTC
>TRBD2|TRBJ2-7|TRBV6-1|.
CASSALAESYNEQYF
TGTGCCAGCAGTGCGCTAGCGGAATCCTACAATGAGCAGTACTTC
>.|TRBJ2-7|TRBV12-3/TRBV12-4|few
CASSFAGTSNNEQYF
TGTGCCAGCAGTTTTGCAGGGACCTCAAACAATGAGCAGTACTTC
>.|TRBJ2-1|TRBV5-6|once
CASSLGQIETQFF
TGTGCCAGCAGCTTAGGACAGATAGAGACCCAGTTCTTC
>TRBD2|TRBJ2-7|TRBV6-6|.
CASSTIRASGRNEQYF
TGTGCCAGCAGTACGATTCGGGCTAGCGGGAGGAATGAGCAGTACTTC